These 11 T cell receptor beta chains came from one sample sequenced in a study of neurological immune-mediated disorders. This sample's time point: longitudinal time-point 3. Each CDR3 protein gets one entry after TCRdb re-called the 5' RACE reads with MiXCR. Of roughly 50,000 distinct CDR3 sequences in the sample, 10% to 15% were seen once. Sequenced sample: PBMCs. Source of these receptors: a male donor with HTLV-1-associated myelopathy (HAM/TSP).

Remarks on this clonotype: This may arise from a read error, as a much more abundant clone is one base away. The chain combines TRBV27 with TRBJ1-1; TRBD1 might be the D (5 bases). The CDR3 extends over 14 amino acids. Per the germline V gene, CDR1 is MNHEY and CDR2 is SMNVEV (reference sequence). The germline V and J ends were trimmed by 3 bases and 3 bases, with 11 bases remaining between them. For the CDR3, the DNA is TGTGCCAGCAGTTTTTATGTAGGGGACACTGAAGCTTTCTTT. Protein product: CASSFYVGDTEAFF.

This clonotype has at least ten counts. The V and J genes are TRBV25-1 and TRBJ2-7; tentative D call: TRBD2 (5 bases). Between the trimmed V and J ends, which lost 6 bases and 5 bases, there was a span of 14 bases. Per germline, CDR1 MGHDK and CDR2 SYGVNS. The CDR3 contains 13 residues. In DNA, the CDR3 is TGTGCCAGCAGGGGGTTCGGGGTCCACGAGCAGTACTTC. Translated: CASRGFGVHEQYF.

This clonotype occurred many times. The genes are TRBV20-1 and TRBJ1-2, with 9 bases fitting TRBD1. Germline V CDR1 and CDR2: DFQATT, SNEGSKA (reference sequence). With V trimmed by 0 bases and J by 8 bases, 10 bases remained unmatched. This CDR3 comprises 15 residues. CDR3 sequence: CSARDFGTGMRGYTF. CDR3 nucleotide sequence: TGCAGTGCTAGAGATTTCGGGACAGGGATGCGAGGCTACACCTTC.

This clonotype was seen at least ten times. The J gene is TRBJ1-6, the V gene TRBV2, with 9 bases that match TRBD1. The trim removed 6 bases at V and 6 bases at J, leaving 6 bases unmatched. Germline V gene data show CDR1 as SNHLY and CDR2 as FYNNEI. The CDR3 spans 15 residues. CDR3 nucleotide sequence: TGTGCCAGCAGCTACAGGGGGCTGGGTAATTCACCCCTCCACTTT. Translation: CASSYRGLGNSPLHF.

This clonotype was seen ten or more times. The rearrangement uses TRBV7-8 and TRBJ1-1; D is unresolved. The CDR3 spans 13 residues. Trimming removed 2 bases from V and 1 base from J, with 5 bases in between. Germline V gene data show CDR1 as SGHVS and CDR2 as FQNEAQ. The CDR3 loop is CASSLMTNTEAFF. In DNA, the CDR3 is TGTGCCAGCAGCTTAATGACGAACACTGAAGCTTTCTTT.

This clonotype was seen repeatedly, ten times or more. The genes are TRBV2 and TRBJ1-4; 9 bases align to TRBD1. The CDR3 totals 13 residues. V shed 7 bases, J shed 9 bases, and the junction held 6 bases outside the gene matches. Looked up from germline, CDR1 is SNHLY and CDR2 is FYNNEI. The CDR3 nucleotides are TGTGCCAGCAAGGACAGGGGAATACAAAAACTGTTTTTT. It codes for CASKDRGIQKLFF.

Relative to its sample, this clonotype is medium-sized. The CDR3 nucleotides read TGCGCCAGCAGCTTAGGCGGGATCACAGATACGCAGTATTTT. This codes for CASSLGGITDTQYF. The gene calls are TRBV5-1 and TRBJ2-3; weak D call: TRBD2 (6 bases). Per the germline V gene, CDR1 is SGHRS and CDR2 is YFSETQ. Trimming cost V 2 bases and J 2 bases, with 9 bases left between them. CDR3 length equals 14 residues.

This clonotype was seen ten or more times. The V call is TRBV5-1, the J call TRBJ2-3; the match to TRBD2 covers 11 bases. Trimming cost V 4 bases and J 10 bases; bases outside gene matches: 8. CDR1 is SGHRS and CDR2 is YFSETQ in the germline V gene. The CDR3 is 14 residues long. The CDR3 nucleotides are TGCGCCAGCAGCGGGACTAGCGGACCTTTGGCGCAGTATTTT. Translation: CASSGTSGPLAQYF. Full variable domain (rest looked up from reference TRBV5-1 and TRBJ2-3): KAGVTQTPRYLIKTRGQQVTLSCSPISGHRSVSWYQQTPGQGLQFLFEYFSETQRNKGNFPGRFSGRQFSNSRSEMNVSTLELGDSALYLCASSGTSGPLAQYFGPGTRLTVL.

This clonotype was seen ten or more times. The CDR3 DNA is TGCAGTGCTAGAGGAAGCCGCTTGGACTACCAAGAGACCCAGTACTTC. It encodes CSARGSRLDYQETQYF. V is TRBV20-1 and J is TRBJ2-5; TRBD2 is a possible D gene (5 bases). CDR3 length equals 16 residues. Germline V gene sequence: CDR1 DFQATT, CDR2 SNEGSKA (reference sequence). Trimming stripped 1 base from V and 0 bases from J, with 15 bases between.

This clonotype occurred many times. The genes are TRBV9 and TRBJ2-5, with a tentative D call TRBD1 (5 bases). The V and J ends lost 3 bases and 7 bases respectively, with 13 bases between them. The CDR3 spans 13 residues. Looked up from germline, CDR1 is SGDLS and CDR2 is YYNGEE. This CDR3 is CASSDAQGWTQYF. The CDR3 DNA reads TGTGCCAGCAGCGATGCCCAGGGTTGGACCCAGTACTTC.

This clonotype was found many times. The chain's CDR3 is CASSQAQRPLTDTQYF. The CDR3 DNA is TGTGCCAGCAGCCAAGCTCAGCGTCCCCTCACAGATACGCAGTATTTT. J is TRBJ2-3 and V is TRBV4-2; D is undetermined. CDR1 is LGHNA and CDR2 is YNFKEQ in the germline V gene. The CDR3 is 16 amino acids. V was cut by 1 base and J by 2 bases, with 13 bases left in between.